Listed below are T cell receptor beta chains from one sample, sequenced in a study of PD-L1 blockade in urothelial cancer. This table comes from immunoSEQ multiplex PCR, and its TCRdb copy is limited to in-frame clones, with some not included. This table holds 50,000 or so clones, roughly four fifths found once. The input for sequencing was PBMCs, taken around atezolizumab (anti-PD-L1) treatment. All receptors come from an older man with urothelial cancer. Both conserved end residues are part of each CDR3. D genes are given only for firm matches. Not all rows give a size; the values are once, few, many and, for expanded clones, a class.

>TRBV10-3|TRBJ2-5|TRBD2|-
TGTGCCATCAGTGACCCCACCGGGGGGGTAAGGCAAGAGACCCAGTACTTC
CAISDPTGGVRQETQYF
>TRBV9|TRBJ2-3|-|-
TGTGCCAGCAGCGGACGAGAACGAGCGGCAGATACGCAGTATTTT
CASSGRERAADTQYF
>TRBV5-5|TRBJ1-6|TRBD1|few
TGTGCCAGCAGCGCCCCGGGACAGGGAATTGCAAATTCACCCCTCCACTTT
CASSAPGQGIANSPLHF
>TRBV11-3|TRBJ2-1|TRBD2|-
TGTGCCAGCAGCCTCGGGTGGGGCGGGAGGGCCGACAATGAGCAGTTCTTC
CASSLGWGGRADNEQFF
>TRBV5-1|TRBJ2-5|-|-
TGCGCCAGCAGCTTGATAGCGGAAGAGACCCAGTACTTC
CASSLIAEETQYF
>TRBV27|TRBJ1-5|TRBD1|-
TGTGCCAGCAGTAAAAAAATCGGGACAGGGGAGAATCAGCCCCAGCATTTT
CASSKKIGTGENQPQHF
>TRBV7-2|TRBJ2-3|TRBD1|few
TGTGCCAGCAGCAGAGGACAGGGGGGAATTGATACGCAGTATTTT
CASSRGQGGIDTQYF
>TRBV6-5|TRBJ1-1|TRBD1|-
TGTGCCAGCAGCCTCGGGACAGGGATTACTGAAGCTTTCTTT
CASSLGTGITEAFF
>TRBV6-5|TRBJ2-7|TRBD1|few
TGTGCCAGCAGTTACTCACAGGGGGCCACGGGCGAGCAGTACTTC
CASSYSQGATGEQYF
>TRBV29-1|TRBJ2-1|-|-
TGCAGCGTTGAAGACGCCATCACTTCAAATGAGCAGTTCTTC
CSVEDAITSNEQFF
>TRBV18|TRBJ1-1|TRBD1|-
TGTGCCAGCTCACCGATGCTCCAGGGGGCGAACACTGAAGCTTTCTTT
CASSPMLQGANTEAFF
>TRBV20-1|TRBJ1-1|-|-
TGCAGTGCTTTGGACAGTTACTTGGCTTTCTTT
CSALDSYLAFF
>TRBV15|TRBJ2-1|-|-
TGTGCCACCAGCAACGAGATCTATGAGCAGTTCTTC
CATSNEIYEQFF
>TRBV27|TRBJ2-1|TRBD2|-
TGTGCCAGCAGTTTTTACGGGGCCGGGACTAGCGGTAACGATGAGCAGTTCTTC
CASSFYGAGTSGNDEQFF